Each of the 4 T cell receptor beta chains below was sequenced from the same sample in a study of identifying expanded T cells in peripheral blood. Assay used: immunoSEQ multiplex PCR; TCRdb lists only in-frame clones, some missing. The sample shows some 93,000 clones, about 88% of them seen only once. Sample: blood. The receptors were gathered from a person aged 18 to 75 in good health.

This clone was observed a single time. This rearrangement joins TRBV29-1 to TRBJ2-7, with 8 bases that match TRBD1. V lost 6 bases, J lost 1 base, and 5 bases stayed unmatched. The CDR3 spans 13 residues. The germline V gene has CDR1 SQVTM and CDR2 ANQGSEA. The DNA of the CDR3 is TGCAGCGTCGGCAGGGACAGGTCCTACGAGCAGTACTTC. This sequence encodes CSVGRDRSYEQYF.

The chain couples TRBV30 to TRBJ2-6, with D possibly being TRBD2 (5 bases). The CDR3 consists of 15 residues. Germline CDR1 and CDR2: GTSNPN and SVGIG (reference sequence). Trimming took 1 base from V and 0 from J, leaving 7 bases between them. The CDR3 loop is CAWSEGSSGANVLTF. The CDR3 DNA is TGTGCCTGGAGTGAAGGGAGCTCTGGGGCCAACGTCCTGACTTTC.

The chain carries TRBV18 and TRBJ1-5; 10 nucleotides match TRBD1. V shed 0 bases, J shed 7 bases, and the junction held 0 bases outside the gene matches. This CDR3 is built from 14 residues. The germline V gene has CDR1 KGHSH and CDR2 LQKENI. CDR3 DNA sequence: TGTGCCAGCTCACCACCGGGACAGGGGCAGCCCCAGCATTTT. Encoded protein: CASSPPGQGQPQHF. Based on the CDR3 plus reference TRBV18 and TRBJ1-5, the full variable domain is NAGVMQNPRHLVRRRGQEARLRCSPMKGHSHVYWYRQLPEEGLKFMVYLQKENIIDESGMPKERFSAEFPKEGPSILRIQQVVRGDSAAYFCASSPPGQGQPQHFGDGTRLSIL.

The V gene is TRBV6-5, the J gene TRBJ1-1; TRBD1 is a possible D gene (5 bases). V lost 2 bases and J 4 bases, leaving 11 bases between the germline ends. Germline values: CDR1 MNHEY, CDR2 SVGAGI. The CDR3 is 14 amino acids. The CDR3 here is CASSYNGGSTEAFF. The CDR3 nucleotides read TGTGCCAGCAGTTACAATGGGGGTAGCACTGAAGCTTTCTTT.